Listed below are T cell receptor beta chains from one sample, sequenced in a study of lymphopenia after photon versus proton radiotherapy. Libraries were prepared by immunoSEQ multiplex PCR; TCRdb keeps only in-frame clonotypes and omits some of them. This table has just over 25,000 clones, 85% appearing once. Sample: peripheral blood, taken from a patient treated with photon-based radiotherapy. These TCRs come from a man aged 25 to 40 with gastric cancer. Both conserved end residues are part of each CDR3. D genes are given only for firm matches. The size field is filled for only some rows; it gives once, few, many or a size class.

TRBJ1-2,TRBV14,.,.,TGTGCCAGCAGCCCACAAAGAGTGGGACACACAAATGGCTACACCTTC,CASSPQRVGHTNGYTF
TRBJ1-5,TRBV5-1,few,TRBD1,TGCGCCAGCAGTGTGGGACAGAATCAGCCCCAGCATTTT,CASSVGQNQPQHF
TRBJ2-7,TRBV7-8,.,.,TGTGCCAGCAGCTTAGGGTACGTGTCCGTCCGGGACTGGAACACCTACGAGCAGTACTTC,CASSLGYVSVRDWNTYEQYF
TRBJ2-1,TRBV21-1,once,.,TGTGCCAGCAGCGTGGGGGCCCAATCTGGGGTCAATGAGCAGTTCTTC,CASSVGAQSGVNEQFF
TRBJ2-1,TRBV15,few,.,TGTGCCACCAGCAGAGTAGTCCAGGTCACCTACAATGAGCAGTTCTTC,CATSRVVQVTYNEQFF
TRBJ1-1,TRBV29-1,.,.,TGCAGCGTTGAGGGCAGGTTGAACACTGAAGCTTTCTTT,CSVEGRLNTEAFF
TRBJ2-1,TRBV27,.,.,TGTGCCAGCAGTTTAAGCATAGCAGTTTATGTAAAGGGGAGTGCAACCAATGAGCAGTTCTTC,CASSLSIAVYVKGSATNEQFF
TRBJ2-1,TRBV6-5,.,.,TGTGCCAGCAGTCCTACCTTCGGGAGTAGGGATGAGCAGTTCTTC,CASSPTFGSRDEQFF
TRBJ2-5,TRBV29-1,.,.,TGCAGCGTGACAGGAGGAAAAACCCAAGAGACCCAGTACTTC,CSVTGGKTQETQYF
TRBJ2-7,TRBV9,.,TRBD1,TGTGCCAGAGATTGGGACAGACCTTACGAGCAGTACTTC,CARDWDRPYEQYF